A selection of T cell receptor beta chains follows, all from one sample in a study of blood T cell repertoires in COVID-19. TCRdb keeps only in-frame clones here, not all; method: immunoSEQ multiplex PCR. The sample has about 230,000 clones; roughly 87% are singletons. Sequenced input: PBMCs or T cells enriched from blood (not recorded which). The receptor source for this set is a man aged 30 to 39 who had recovered from COVID-19. The CDR3 runs from the conserved cysteine through the conserved F or W. Each record gives: J gene, V gene, D gene, clone size, CDR3 DNA, CDR3 protein. D genes are given only for firm matches. For some rows the clone size is stated as once, few or many, or as a class when expanded; others skip it.

TRBJ1-6	TRBV7-9	-	-	TGTGCCAGCAGCTTGTTACAAAATTCACCCCTCCACTTT	CASSLLQNSPLHF
TRBJ2-1	TRBV28	-	-	TGTGCCAGCAGTTTTCGGGACTACAATGAGCAGTTCTTC	CASSFRDYNEQFF
TRBJ2-3	TRBV7-8	TRBD2	-	TGTGCCAGCAGTAGCGGGAGAGATACGCAGTATTTT	CASSSGRDTQYF
TRBJ1-2	TRBV2	TRBD1	once	TGTGCCAGCAGTCCGGACAGGATTTCCTATGGCTACACCTTC	CASSPDRISYGYTF
TRBJ2-1	TRBV5-1	TRBD2	-	TGCGCCAGCACCGACCAGCGGGGGGGCTACCATGAGCAGTTCTTC	CASTDQRGGYHEQFF
TRBJ2-2	TRBV28	TRBD1	-	TGTGCCAGCACACGGGACAGGGGTTTCATCACCGGGGAGCTGTTTTTT	CASTRDRGFITGELFF
TRBJ1-4	TRBV10-3	TRBD1	-	TGTGCCATCAGTGATTTTGGACAGGGTTTGGAAAAACTGTTTTTT	CAISDFGQGLEKLFF
TRBJ2-5	TRBV5-8	TRBD2	-	TGTGCCAGCAGCTTTCCCGTGGCTAGCGGGGGGCCGAAAGAGACCCAGTACTTC	CASSFPVASGGPKETQYF
TRBJ2-7	TRBV5-1	TRBD2	-	TGCGCCAGCAGCTTCTCGACTAGCGGGACATCCTACGAGCAGTACTTC	CASSFSTSGTSYEQYF
TRBJ2-4	TRBV7-9	TRBD1	few	TGTGCCAGCAGCTTAGACAGGGGGCCTGGCATTCAGTACTTC	CASSLDRGPGIQYF
TRBJ1-5	TRBV6-2/TRBV6-3	TRBD1	-	TGTGCCAGCAGTTCGGACAGGAACAATCAGCCCCAGCATTTT	CASSSDRNNQPQHF
TRBJ1-5	TRBV7-9	-	once	TGTGCCAGCAGCCCAGGGCCCATTCAGCCCCAGCATTTT	CASSPGPIQPQHF
TRBJ2-7	TRBV29-1	TRBD2	-	TGCAGCGCCCTAGCGGGAGCCTACGAGCAGTACTTC	CSALAGAYEQYF
TRBJ2-3	TRBV19	TRBD2	-	TGTGCCAGTAGTACGGGACTAGCGGGGACAGATACGCAGTATTTT	CASSTGLAGTDTQYF
TRBJ2-7	TRBV7-2	TRBD2	-	TGTGCCAGCAGCCTAGGGACTAGGGACGAGCAGTACTTC	CASSLGTRDEQYF
TRBJ2-1	TRBV12-3/TRBV12-4	-	-	TGTGCCAGCAGGCCACCTCTAGCTCAGCAGTTCTTC	CASRPPLAQQFF
TRBJ2-7	TRBV3-1/TRBV3-2	-	few	TGTGCCAGCAGCCAAGGAGGCGGGTTTACGGACGAGCAGTACTTC	CASSQGGGFTDEQYF
TRBJ2-2	TRBV11-1	-	-	TGTGCCAGCAGCTTAGGCGTAGGGGAGCTGTTTTTT	CASSLGVGELFF
TRBJ1-2	TRBV18	-	-	TGTGCCAGCTCACCATCATCAGGGGCAGACTATGGCTACACCTTC	CASSPSSGADYGYTF
TRBJ1-2	TRBV3-1/TRBV3-2	TRBD1	-	TGTGCCAGCAGCCGAGGGACAGCTAATAACTATGGCTACACCTTC	CASSRGTANNYGYTF
TRBJ2-4	TRBV28	-	-	TGTGCCAGCAGGACGAGACAGAGCAAAAACATTCAGTACTTC	CASRTRQSKNIQYF
TRBJ2-7	TRBV6-1	-	-	TGTGCCAGCAGTGAAATGGTGTCGGGAACAGAGCAGTACTTC	CASSEMVSGTEQYF
TRBJ1-1	TRBV6-5	-	-	TGTGCCAGCAGTCGTTCCCAGGGGACTGAAGCTTTCTTT	CASSRSQGTEAFF
TRBJ1-5	TRBV2	-	-	TGTGCCAGCAGTGATAGGAGGAGAAATCAGCCCCAGCATTTT	CASSDRRRNQPQHF
TRBJ2-7	TRBV7-9	-	-	TGTGCCAGCAGCTCAGGACAGACGGAGAGCTCCTACGAGCAGTACTTC	CASSSGQTESSYEQYF
TRBJ2-1	TRBV7-9	TRBD1	-	TGTGCCAGCAGCTTAGAAAGTTACAGGGGAATGAATGAGCAGTTCTTC	CASSLESYRGMNEQFF
TRBJ1-6	TRBV28	-	-	TGTGCCAGCTCTCAGGGAACCTATAATTCACCCCTCCACTTT	CASSQGTYNSPLHF
TRBJ2-2	TRBV6-2/TRBV6-3	TRBD1	-	TGTGCCAGCAGCCCGCAGACAGGGCAGAACACCGGGGAGCTGTTTTTT	CASSPQTGQNTGELFF
TRBJ2-1	TRBV7-9	TRBD2	-	TGTGCCAGCAGCCCGGGAGGGAACCGGAAAAATGAGCAGTTCTTC	CASSPGGNRKNEQFF
TRBJ2-2	TRBV24-1	TRBD2	-	TGTGCCACCAGTGATCCTAGCGGGAGGATCGGCGGGGAGCTGTTTTTT	CATSDPSGRIGGELFF
TRBJ1-5	TRBV7-9	-	-	TGTGCCAGCAGCTTGTGGGGGGTTGGCAATCAGCCCCAGCATTTT	CASSLWGVGNQPQHF
TRBJ2-7	TRBV27	TRBD1	-	TGTGCCAGCAGCCTGACAGGGACCTACGAGCAGTACTTC	CASSLTGTYEQYF
TRBJ1-2	TRBV30	-	-	TGTGCCTGGAGTGTATCGGGGGATGGCTACACCTTC	CAWSVSGDGYTF
TRBJ2-1	TRBV6-5	TRBD2	-	TGTGCCAGCAGAAAGACTAGCGGGAGTGGCGATGAGCAGTTCTTC	CASRKTSGSGDEQFF
TRBJ2-5	TRBV6-6	TRBD2	-	TGTGCCGGCAGTACGCAGAGCGGGGCACAAGAGACCCAGTACTTC	CAGSTQSGAQETQYF
TRBJ1-2	TRBV11-2	-	many	TGTGCCAGCAGCCTTATACTCGGGACACCAGACTATGGCTACACCTTC	CASSLILGTPDYGYTF
TRBJ2-5	TRBV10-3	-	-	TGTGCCATCAGTGAGTCGATGGAAGTCCCGCTGCTGTGGAGTCAAGAGACCCAGTACTTC	CAISESMEVPLLWSQETQYF
TRBJ1-2	TRBV2	-	-	TGTGCCAGCAGTGTATCTTTTTTTGGGGGCGTCTATGGCTACACCTTC	CASSVSFFGGVYGYTF
TRBJ2-2	TRBV29-1	TRBD1	-	TGCAGCGTTGAAGCCCCCTACGGGACAGGGGGCTTCGGGGAGCTGTTTTTT	CSVEAPYGTGGFGELFF
TRBJ2-7	TRBV5-4	-	once	TGTGCCAGCAGCAGACAACCTGACGAGCAGTACTTC	CASSRQPDEQYF
TRBJ1-2	TRBV7-2	TRBD1	-	TGTGCCAGCAGCTCCGACAGGGGTGCGGGGGGCTACACCTTC	CASSSDRGAGGYTF
TRBJ1-4	TRBV18	-	few	TGTGCCAGCTCACCTTCAGAAAATATAAATGAAAAACTGTTTTTT	CASSPSENINEKLFF
TRBJ1-5	TRBV9	TRBD1	few	TGTGCCAGCAGCGCAGGGACAGCTAATCAGCCCCAGCATTTT	CASSAGTANQPQHF
TRBJ2-1	TRBV7-8	TRBD2	once	TGTGCCAGCAGCTTTCTCGGGGGGGATAAGGTCGATGAGCAGTTCTTC	CASSFLGGDKVDEQFF
TRBJ1-1	TRBV19	-	once	TGTGCCAGTACCCTCGGGGGGCGGGGAGCTTTCTTT	CASTLGGRGAFF
TRBJ1-1	TRBV10-3	TRBD1	-	TGTGCCATCAAAGGGGGCAGGAACACTGAAGCTTTCTTT	CAIKGGRNTEAFF
TRBJ2-1	TRBV19	-	-	TGTGCCAGTAGTATACGGAGCAATGAGCAGTTCTTC	CASSIRSNEQFF
TRBJ1-2	TRBV2	TRBD1	few	TGTGCCACCGCGGACAGGGGGAGCGGCTACACCTTC	CATADRGSGYTF
TRBJ1-4	TRBV27	-	-	TGTGCCAGCAGTCCCCGACAGTCTAATGAAAAACTGTTTTTT	CASSPRQSNEKLFF
TRBJ1-6	TRBV7-8	TRBD1	-	TGTGCCAGCAGCTTCGGACAGGGGGTAGTTAACGGTCTGGACTCACCCCTCCACTTT	CASSFGQGVVNGLDSPLHF
TRBJ1-1	TRBV7-9	-	-	TGTGCCAGCAGCTTTACCCAGGCGTTCTCGGCTGAAGCTTTCTTT	CASSFTQAFSAEAFF
TRBJ2-7	TRBV18	-	-	TGTGCCAGCTCATGGTCCGGGGAGCAGACCTACGAGCAGTACTTC	CASSWSGEQTYEQYF
TRBJ1-4	TRBV19	-	once	TGTGCCAGTAATCTAGGGCAGGACAGTGAAAAACTGTTTTTT	CASNLGQDSEKLFF
TRBJ2-3	TRBV24-1	TRBD2	few	TGTGCCATCCAAGCCGGGACTAGCGGCACAGATACGCAGTATTTT	CAIQAGTSGTDTQYF
TRBJ2-3	TRBV7-2	TRBD2	-	TGTGCCAGCAGGAATGCAGTAGCGGGGGAGTCGCAGTATTTT	CASRNAVAGESQYF
TRBJ2-1	TRBV9	-	-	TGTGCCAGCAGCGTAGGAGGGGGTAAGGGTTTAAGGTCCTACAATGAGCAGTTCTTC	CASSVGGGKGLRSYNEQFF
TRBJ1-1	TRBV5-1	-	-	TGCGCCAGCAGCCGCAGCGACCAAAGGCGTGGAGCTTTCTTT	CASSRSDQRRGAFF
TRBJ2-2	TRBV7-3	TRBD1	-	TGTGCCAGCAGCGCGCGACAGGGGCCGGGGGAGCTGTTTTTT	CASSARQGPGELFF
TRBJ1-5	TRBV24-1	-	few	TGTGCCACCAGTGATTTGAGGCGGGGCTTGAGGGGATATAGCAATCAGCCCCAGCATTTT	CATSDLRRGLRGYSNQPQHF